This passage covers 4 T cell receptor beta chains from one sample sequenced in a study of identical twins. TCRdb used MiXCR to reprocess the 5' RACE reads, holding one entry per CDR3 protein. The data contain around 340,000 distinct CDR3 sequences, roughly 12% of them seen just once; the ten biggest clones take up approximately 7.5%. The sample was also reused in another study, on yellow fever vaccine responses in identical twins.

The specimen sequenced was CD8+ T cells sorted from blood. Receptors originate from a woman between 18 and 29 years old in good health.

This clonotype was counted ten times or more. This sequence joins TRBV10-3 and TRBJ2-7; 10 bases map to TRBD2. The CDR3 contains 12 residues. Germline assignment: CDR1 ENHRY and CDR2 SYGVKD. With 10 bases clipped from V and 2 bases from J, the junction kept 2 bases outside the gene matches. CDR3 DNA sequence: TGTGCCAGTGGGACTAGCGCCTACGAGCAGTACTTC. As protein: CASGTSAYEQYF.

This clonotype was observed a few times. V and J are TRBV11-3 and TRBJ1-3; D uncertain. The germline V gene encodes CDR1 SGHNT and CDR2 YENEEA. The CDR3 has 11 amino acids. The V gene lost 3 bases and the J gene lost 12 bases, with 9 bases spanning the gap. The CDR3 is CASSLEENIYF. The CDR3 nucleotides are TGTGCCAGCAGCTTGGAAGAGAACATATATTTT.

V gene TRBV6-5 combines with J gene TRBJ2-7; 7 nucleotides match TRBD2. This CDR3 contains 16 residues. Germline V lookup: CDR1 MNHEY, CDR2 SVGAGI. J lost 4 bases, V lost 2 bases, and 11 bases had no gene match. CDR3 DNA sequence: TGTGCCAGCAGTTACCCCGGGAGGCTAGGTGGTTACGAGCAGTACGTC. Its protein product is CASSYPGRLGGYEQYV.

The J gene is TRBJ2-2, the V gene TRBV24-1, with TRBD2 matching 7 bases. Germline V gives CDR1 KGHDR, CDR2 SFDVKD. V gave up 9 bases and J gave up 0 bases; unmatched junction bases: 3. This CDR3 region has 14 residues. This chain's CDR3 is CATRGGTNTGELFF. CDR3 nucleotides: TGTGCCACCCGGGGAGGGACGAACACCGGGGAGCTGTTTTTT.